This T cell receptor beta chain was retrieved from a study of breast tumors, draining lymph nodes, adjacent tissues. Overall study findings and caveats: Data fit most tumor T cells coming from lymph node, expanding in tumor. Luminal-like breast cancer showed significantly greater tumor-nontumor repertoire similarity than basal-like breast cancer did. That most tumor T cells come from lymph nodes remained unproven. Compared with lymph nodes, tumors were less diverse; compared with nontumor tissue, more.

TCRdb independently ran MiXCR on the multiplex PCR reads; one entry per CDR3 protein. The sample carries approximately 130,000 distinct CDR3 sequences, around 24% recorded once. There are many counts of this clonotype. Its matching antigen is unknown. The lymph nodes were axillary draining lymph nodes from breast cancer patients. Germline-derived CDR1 and CDR2 are SGHDT and YYEEEE. J lost 5 bases, V lost 4 bases, and 11 bases had no gene match. The CDR3 is 15 residues long. Sequencing input: axillary lymph node tissue. The receptor was derived from a female donor with breast cancer. Some clones in this sample may be carry-over from other donors' samples. The rearrangement links TRBV5-6 to TRBJ2-7; 8 bases map to TRBD2. This chain's CDR3 is CASSPLQREIDEQYF. The DNA of the CDR3 is TGTGCCAGCAGCCCCCTCCAGCGGGAGATTGACGAGCAGTACTTC.